These 8 T cell receptor beta chains share one sample of origin, sequenced in a study of T cell responses to AZD1222 COVID-19 vaccine. Generated by immunoSEQ multiplex PCR, the TCRdb table keeps only in-frame clones and is missing some. The sample has about 120,000 clones; roughly 90% are singletons. The material was peripheral blood, obtained on day 0 of AZD1222 vaccination. Receptors were obtained from an adult in good health.

This chain links TRBV5-1 with TRBJ2-1, with D perhaps TRBD1 or TRBD2 (5 bases each). Germline lookup yields CDR1 SGHRS and CDR2 YFSETQ. Deletions cut 2 bases from V and 6 bases from J, with 15 bases between. The CDR3 runs 15 residues. The CDR3 loop reads CASSFQAGRTNEQFF. The CDR3 nucleotides are TGCGCCAGCAGCTTTCAGGCAGGGAGAACCAATGAGCAGTTCTTC.

A single count supports this clone. Other DNA sequences from this sample encode an identical CDR3 as well. The chain recombines TRBV19 with TRBJ1-3; D is unclear. V was pared by 4 bases and J by 3 bases, with 7 bases between. The CDR3 length is 13 residues. Germline V gene lookup returns CDR1 LNHDA and CDR2 SQIVND (reference sequence). The CDR3 DNA reads TGTGCCAGTAGTACTTTAGATGGAAACACCATATATTTT. This gives the protein CASSTLDGNTIYF.

The rearrangement links TRBV12-3 or TRBV12-4 to TRBJ2-1; D may be TRBD2 (7 bases). The CDR3 is 11 amino acids. The germline V and J ends were trimmed by 3 bases and 13 bases, with 10 bases remaining between them. The CDR3 sequence: CASSFRGGQFF. CDR3 nucleotides: TGTGCCAGCAGTTTTAGGGGGGGACAGTTCTTC.

The chain carries TRBV19 and TRBJ2-1; D ambiguous. Germline V gene lookup returns CDR1 LNHDA and CDR2 SQIVND (reference sequence). This CDR3 is 14 amino acids long. Trimming shortened V by 5 bases and J by 4 bases, and 12 bases separated the two germline ends. The chain's CDR3 is CASSENSGYNEQFF. The CDR3, as DNA: TGTGCCAGTAGTGAGAATTCCGGGTACAATGAGCAGTTCTTC.

The chain employs TRBV5-6 and TRBJ1-1; D gene uncertain. Germline V gene data show CDR1 as SGHDT and CDR2 as YYEEEE. This CDR3 spans 14 amino acids. Deletions cut 4 bases from V and 1 base from J, with 11 bases between. The DNA for the CDR3 is TGTGCCAGCAGCGCGGACGGAGGGAACACTGAAGCTTTCTTT. It yields the protein CASSADGGNTEAFF.

This clone was counted only a few times. The gene calls are TRBV6-1 and TRBJ2-1, with TRBD2 as a possible D gene (7 bases). The ends were cut back, 1 base at V and 7 bases at J, with 14 bases in the middle. CDR1 MNHNS and CDR2 SASEGT come from the germline V gene. This CDR3 is built from 15 residues. CDR3 amino acids: CASSEDGGARNEQFF. In DNA form, the CDR3 reads TGTGCCAGCAGTGAAGATGGGGGGGCGAGGAATGAGCAGTTCTTC.

This clone was detected only a few times. This chain connects TRBV6-2 or TRBV6-3 to TRBJ2-2; TRBD2 matches 15 bases. Germline loops: CDR1 MNHEY, CDR2 SVGEGT. V dropped 6 bases and J dropped 5; count of bases not matched to a gene: 16. The CDR3 contains 20 residues. The CDR3 DNA sequence: TGTGCCAGCAGCCCCCAAGGGACTAGCGGGGGGCTAGAAGGAACCGGGGAGCTGTTTTTT. This encodes CASSPQGTSGGLEGTGELFF.

The chain combines TRBV10-1 with TRBJ2-1, with 11 bases identical to TRBD1. This CDR3 spans 15 amino acids. The germline V gene encodes CDR1 WNHNN and CDR2 SYGVQD (reference sequence). Trimming at V came to 3 bases and at J to 7 bases, leaving 5 bases not matched to a gene. CDR3: CASSDPGTGGNEQFF. The CDR3 coding sequence is TGCGCCAGCAGTGACCCCGGGACAGGGGGAAATGAGCAGTTCTTC.